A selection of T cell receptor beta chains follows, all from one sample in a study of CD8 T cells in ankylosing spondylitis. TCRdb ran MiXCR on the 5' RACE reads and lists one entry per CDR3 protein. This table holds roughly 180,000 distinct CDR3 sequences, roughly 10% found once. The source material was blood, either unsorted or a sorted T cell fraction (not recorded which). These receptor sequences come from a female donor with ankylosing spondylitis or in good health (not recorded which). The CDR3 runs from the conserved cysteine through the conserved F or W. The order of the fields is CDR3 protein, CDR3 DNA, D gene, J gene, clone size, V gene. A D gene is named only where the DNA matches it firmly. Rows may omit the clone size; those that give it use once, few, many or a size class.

CDR3aa: CSVDAGQFYGYTF
CDR3nt: TGCAGCGTTGATGCGGGCCAGTTCTATGGCTACACCTTC
d_gene: NA
j_gene: TRBJ1-2
abundance: NA
v_gene: TRBV29-1

CDR3aa: CASSKVGTGSSSSYEQYF
CDR3nt: NA
d_gene: NA
j_gene: TRBJ2-7
abundance: NA
v_gene: TRBV21-1

CDR3aa: CASSLIGINTEAFF
CDR3nt: TGTGCCAGCAGTCTCATCGGAATTAACACTGAAGCTTTCTTT
d_gene: NA
j_gene: TRBJ1-1
abundance: few
v_gene: TRBV27

CDR3aa: CASSANPWGAGYNEQFF
CDR3nt: TGTGCCAGCAGCGCCAACCCCTGGGGAGCGGGCTACAATGAGCAGTTCTTC
d_gene: NA
j_gene: TRBJ2-1
abundance: NA
v_gene: TRBV7-2

CDR3aa: CASSPGLADPHEQYF
CDR3nt: TGTGCCAGCAGCCCGGGACTAGCGGATCCCCACGAGCAGTACTTC
d_gene: TRBD2
j_gene: TRBJ2-7
abundance: NA
v_gene: TRBV5-4

CDR3aa: CASMRFRGGTQDTQYF
CDR3nt: TGTGCCAGCATGCGATTTCGGGGGGGTACACAAGATACGCAGTATTTT
d_gene: TRBD2
j_gene: TRBJ2-3
abundance: many
v_gene: TRBV7-8

CDR3aa: CASSDWDRGPQETQYF
CDR3nt: TGTGCCAGCAGTGATTGGGACAGGGGGCCCCAAGAGACCCAGTACTTC
d_gene: TRBD1
j_gene: TRBJ2-5
abundance: few
v_gene: TRBV25-1

CDR3aa: CASSFPREGDPYEQYF
CDR3nt: TGTGCCAGCAGCTTCCCGCGCGAAGGGGATCCCTACGAGCAGTACTTC
d_gene: NA
j_gene: TRBJ2-7
abundance: few
v_gene: TRBV7-2

CDR3aa: CASSQEGPSREQFF
CDR3nt: TGCGCCAGCAGCCAAGAAGGGCCGTCCAGAGAGCAGTTCTTC
d_gene: NA
j_gene: TRBJ2-1
abundance: many
v_gene: TRBV4-3

CDR3aa: CASSDRTGNNEQFF
CDR3nt: TGTGCCAGCAGCGATCGGACAGGGAACAATGAGCAGTTCTTC
d_gene: TRBD1
j_gene: TRBJ2-1
abundance: few
v_gene: TRBV7-9

CDR3aa: CASSRDRGIEQFF
CDR3nt: TGCGCCAGCAGCCGAGATAGAGGAATTGAGCAGTTCTTC
d_gene: NA
j_gene: TRBJ2-1
abundance: NA
v_gene: TRBV4-3

CDR3aa: CASSLVRAPGNEQFF
CDR3nt: TGTGCCAGCAGTTTAGTACGGGCCCCGGGCAATGAGCAGTTCTTC
d_gene: NA
j_gene: TRBJ2-1
abundance: many
v_gene: TRBV12-3/TRBV12-4

CDR3aa: CATITYRFAAGDTQYF
CDR3nt: TGTGCCACCATCACGTACAGGTTCGCCGCAGGGGATACGCAGTATTTT
d_gene: NA
j_gene: TRBJ2-3
abundance: many
v_gene: TRBV24-1

CDR3aa: CASSVAGRVNYGYTF
CDR3nt: TGTGCCAGCAGCGTAGCTGGCAGGGTTAACTATGGCTACACCTTC
d_gene: NA
j_gene: TRBJ1-2
abundance: NA
v_gene: TRBV9

CDR3aa: CASAPGQGQPQHF
CDR3nt: TGTGCCAGCGCACCGGGACAGGGACAGCCCCAGCATTTT
d_gene: TRBD1
j_gene: TRBJ1-5
abundance: many
v_gene: TRBV25-1

CDR3aa: CTSLEGRGLAGSYNEQFF
CDR3nt: TGTACCAGCCTTGAGGGAAGGGGACTAGCGGGAAGTTACAATGAGCAGTTCTTC
d_gene: TRBD2
j_gene: TRBJ2-1
abundance: NA
v_gene: TRBV12-3/TRBV12-4

CDR3aa: CASSPKARDNSEQYF
CDR3nt: TGTGCCAGCAGCCCTAAGGCTCGGGACAACTCCGAGCAGTACTTC
d_gene: NA
j_gene: TRBJ2-7
abundance: few
v_gene: TRBV5-6

CDR3aa: CASSLGTSGSSYNEQFF
CDR3nt: TGTGCCAGCAGCCTAGGCACTAGCGGGAGCTCCTACAATGAGCAGTTCTTC
d_gene: TRBD2
j_gene: TRBJ2-1
abundance: many
v_gene: TRBV7-2

CDR3aa: CASSPLGGTDGELFF
CDR3nt: TGTGCCAGCAGTCCCCTAGGGGGGACGGACGGGGAGCTGTTTTTT
d_gene: NA
j_gene: TRBJ2-2
abundance: few
v_gene: TRBV27

CDR3aa: CASRLGLAGGSHNEQFF
CDR3nt: TGTGCCAGCAGGTTGGGACTAGCGGGAGGGTCCCACAATGAGCAGTTCTTC
d_gene: TRBD2
j_gene: TRBJ2-1
abundance: NA
v_gene: TRBV12-3/TRBV12-4

CDR3aa: CASSQEGLGDEQFF
CDR3nt: TGTGCCAGCAGCCAAGAGGGGCTTGGAGATGAGCAGTTCTTC
d_gene: NA
j_gene: TRBJ2-1
abundance: NA
v_gene: TRBV3-1

CDR3aa: CASSSPPGRFTADTQYF
CDR3nt: TGTGCCAGCAGTTCTCCCCCGGGACGATTCACCGCAGATACGCAGTATTTT
d_gene: NA
j_gene: TRBJ2-3
abundance: NA
v_gene: TRBV6-5

CDR3aa: CASSSRDRGVYSNQPQHF
CDR3nt: TGTGCCAGCAGCTCCAGGGACAGGGGCGTCTATAGCAATCAGCCCCAGCATTTT
d_gene: TRBD1
j_gene: TRBJ1-5
abundance: many
v_gene: TRBV5-5

CDR3aa: CASSYRTGGDTIYF
CDR3nt: TGTGCCAGCAGTTATAGGACAGGGGGTGACACCATATATTTT
d_gene: TRBD1
j_gene: TRBJ1-3
abundance: NA
v_gene: TRBV6-5

CDR3aa: CASSPGQSSTEAFF
CDR3nt: TGTGCCAGCAGTCCCGGACAGTCGAGCACTGAAGCTTTCTTT
d_gene: NA
j_gene: TRBJ1-1
abundance: NA
v_gene: TRBV28

CDR3aa: CASSFGDRGTEAFF
CDR3nt: TGTGCCAGCAGCTTTGGCGACAGGGGGACTGAAGCTTTCTTT
d_gene: TRBD1
j_gene: TRBJ1-1
abundance: NA
v_gene: TRBV5-5

CDR3aa: CASSPDGGSGRVETQYF
CDR3nt: TGTGCCAGCAGCCCGGACGGGGGGAGCGGGAGGGTAGAGACCCAGTACTTC
d_gene: TRBD2
j_gene: TRBJ2-5
abundance: few
v_gene: TRBV3-1

CDR3aa: CASSLLGINQPQHF
CDR3nt: TGTGCCAGCAGCTTGCTGGGGATCAATCAGCCCCAGCATTTT
d_gene: NA
j_gene: TRBJ1-5
abundance: NA
v_gene: TRBV7-9

CDR3aa: CSARLTGTEQYF
CDR3nt: TGCAGTGCTAGACTTACAGGGACCGAGCAGTACTTC
d_gene: NA
j_gene: TRBJ2-7
abundance: few
v_gene: TRBV20-1

CDR3aa: CASPQTGELFF
CDR3nt: TGTGCCAGCCCCCAGACCGGGGAGCTGTTTTTT
d_gene: NA
j_gene: TRBJ2-2
abundance: NA
v_gene: TRBV14

CDR3aa: CSASGSSSPTEQFF
CDR3nt: TGCAGTGCTAGCGGGAGTAGTTCCCCCACTGAGCAGTTCTTC
d_gene: NA
j_gene: TRBJ2-1
abundance: once
v_gene: TRBV20-1

CDR3aa: CSVELHSGKWLEQFF
CDR3nt: TGCAGCGTTGAATTACACTCAGGGAAATGGCTTGAGCAGTTCTTC
d_gene: NA
j_gene: TRBJ2-1
abundance: many
v_gene: TRBV29-1

CDR3aa: CASSVGAVGSSYEQYF
CDR3nt: TGTGCCAGCAGCGTAGGAGCCGTGGGGTCCTCCTACGAGCAGTACTTC
d_gene: NA
j_gene: TRBJ2-7
abundance: NA
v_gene: TRBV9

CDR3aa: CSAPLTGRNTEAFF
CDR3nt: TGCAGTGCCCCCCTCACAGGTCGGAACACTGAAGCTTTCTTT
d_gene: NA
j_gene: TRBJ1-1
abundance: few
v_gene: TRBV20-1

CDR3aa: CASSETGGTNTEAFF
CDR3nt: TGTGCCAGCAGTGAGACAGGGGGTACGAACACTGAAGCTTTCTTT
d_gene: TRBD1
j_gene: TRBJ1-1
abundance: few
v_gene: TRBV28

CDR3aa: CASSSTRGLGETQYF
CDR3nt: TGTGCCAGCAGCTCGACCAGGGGGCTTGGGGAGACCCAGTACTTC
d_gene: TRBD1
j_gene: TRBJ2-5
abundance: medium-sized
v_gene: TRBV11-2

CDR3aa: CASSYGTRDQETQYF
CDR3nt: TGTGCCAGCAGTTATGGGACTAGGGACCAAGAGACCCAGTACTTC
d_gene: TRBD2
j_gene: TRBJ2-5
abundance: few
v_gene: TRBV6-5

CDR3aa: CASSPAAGAGNEQFF
CDR3nt: TGTGCCAGCTCACCCGCCGCGGGCGCAGGCAATGAGCAGTTCTTC
d_gene: NA
j_gene: TRBJ2-1
abundance: few
v_gene: TRBV18

CDR3aa: CASSIGTTYEQYF
CDR3nt: TGTGCCAGTAGTATCGGGACGACCTACGAGCAGTACTTC
d_gene: NA
j_gene: TRBJ2-7
abundance: few
v_gene: TRBV19

CDR3aa: CASSQDSSSGTITDTQYF
CDR3nt: TGCGCCAGCAGCCAAGATTCGTCTAGCGGGACGATCACAGATACGCAGTATTTT
d_gene: TRBD2
j_gene: TRBJ2-3
abundance: NA
v_gene: TRBV4-1

CDR3aa: CASFFRVGDQETQYF
CDR3nt: TGTGCCAGCTTTTTCAGGGTCGGGGACCAAGAGACCCAGTACTTC
d_gene: NA
j_gene: TRBJ2-5
abundance: NA
v_gene: TRBV6-1

CDR3aa: CASSETSGRALDTQYF
CDR3nt: TGTGCCAGCAGCGAAACTAGCGGGAGGGCCCTAGATACGCAGTATTTT
d_gene: TRBD2
j_gene: TRBJ2-3
abundance: NA
v_gene: TRBV7-9

CDR3aa: CASSVDQETQYF
CDR3nt: TGTGCCAGCAGCGTAGACCAAGAGACCCAGTACTTC
d_gene: NA
j_gene: TRBJ2-5
abundance: many
v_gene: TRBV9

CDR3aa: CASSQEVQGALGFEQYF
CDR3nt: TGTGCCAGCAGCCAAGAAGTACAGGGGGCTCTTGGCTTCGAGCAGTACTTC
d_gene: TRBD1
j_gene: TRBJ2-7
abundance: NA
v_gene: TRBV4-2

CDR3aa: CASSLSQGLGQPQHF
CDR3nt: TGTGCCAGCAGTTTATCCCAGGGGTTGGGCCAGCCCCAGCATTTT
d_gene: NA
j_gene: TRBJ1-5
abundance: few
v_gene: TRBV27

CDR3aa: CASSALNGNGNNEQFF
CDR3nt: TGCGCCAGCAGCGCCCTTAACGGGAACGGGAACAATGAGCAGTTCTTC
d_gene: NA
j_gene: TRBJ2-1
abundance: few
v_gene: TRBV10-1

CDR3aa: CASSVGDSMNTEAFF
CDR3nt: TGTGCCAGCAGCGTAGGCGACAGTATGAACACTGAAGCTTTCTTT
d_gene: NA
j_gene: TRBJ1-1
abundance: NA
v_gene: TRBV9

CDR3aa: CASSQSRYSTDEQFF
CDR3nt: TGCGCCAGCAGCCAATCCCGGTACTCCACCGATGAGCAGTTCTTC
d_gene: NA
j_gene: TRBJ2-1
abundance: few
v_gene: TRBV4-3

CDR3aa: CASSLDSSGTTQYF
CDR3nt: TGTGCCAGCAGTTTGGACTCTAGCGGTACAACCCAGTACTTC
d_gene: TRBD2
j_gene: TRBJ2-5
abundance: NA
v_gene: TRBV12-3/TRBV12-4

CDR3aa: CASSVHPSIGDEQFF
CDR3nt: TGTGCCAGCAGCGTTCACCCATCGATAGGGGATGAGCAGTTCTTC
d_gene: NA
j_gene: TRBJ2-1
abundance: NA
v_gene: TRBV7-9

CDR3aa: CASSLEQGRGTEAFF
CDR3nt: TGTGCCAGCAGCTTGGAGCAGGGTCGTGGGACTGAAGCTTTCTTT
d_gene: NA
j_gene: TRBJ1-1
abundance: NA
v_gene: TRBV5-6

CDR3aa: CASSLRVPGELFF
CDR3nt: TGTGCCAGCAGTTTGCGGGTGCCCGGGGAGCTGTTTTTT
d_gene: NA
j_gene: TRBJ2-2
abundance: NA
v_gene: TRBV27

CDR3aa: CASSSLFAGAGVSEQFF
CDR3nt: TGTGCCAGCAGCTCCCTGTTTGCGGGAGCCGGGGTGAGTGAGCAGTTCTTC
d_gene: TRBD2
j_gene: TRBJ2-1
abundance: many
v_gene: TRBV11-1

CDR3aa: CASSLPGRNEQFF
CDR3nt: TGTGCCAGCAGTTTACCCGGTAGGAATGAGCAGTTCTTC
d_gene: NA
j_gene: TRBJ2-1
abundance: NA
v_gene: TRBV28

CDR3aa: CSVALGGTEAFF
CDR3nt: TGCAGCGTTGCCCTAGGGGGTACTGAAGCTTTCTTT
d_gene: NA
j_gene: TRBJ1-1
abundance: many
v_gene: TRBV29-1